These 9 T cell receptor beta chains originate from one sample sequenced in a study of T cell responses to AZD1222 COVID-19 vaccine. The repertoire was sequenced with immunoSEQ multiplex PCR; TCRdb's copy has only in-frame clones and lacks some. The sample has 100,000 to 150,000 clones, about 89% seen once. The input for sequencing was peripheral blood, taken on day 0 of AZD1222 vaccination. All receptors derive from an adult in good health.

The rearrangement joins TRBV7-9 to TRBJ2-7; the D gene could be TRBD1 or TRBD2 (5 bases each). V gave up 2 bases and J gave up 3 bases, with 11 bases separating them. CDR3 size: 14 residues. The germline gives CDR1 SEHNR, CDR2 FQNEAQ (reference sequence). The CDR3 region is CASSLSRGYYEQYF. CDR3 DNA: TGTGCCAGCAGCTTATCGAGGGGATACTACGAGCAGTACTTC.

This chain connects TRBV7-9 to TRBJ2-2, with D unclear. The CDR3 is 14 amino acids. Germline loops: CDR1 SEHNR, CDR2 FQNEAQ (reference sequence). Deletions cut 2 bases from V and 3 bases from J, with 7 bases between. The CDR3 DNA follows: TGTGCCAGCAGCTTATCGTGGGACACCGGGGAGCTGTTTTTT. It encodes CASSLSWDTGELFF. The entire variable domain, with the rest obtained from reference TRBV7-9 and TRBJ2-2, is as follows: DTGVSQNPRHKITKRGQNVTFRCDPISEHNRLYWYRQTLGQGPEFLTYFQNEAQLEKSRLLSDRFSAERPKGSFSTLEIQRTEQGDSAMYLCASSLSWDTGELFFGEGSRLTVL.

The chain recombines TRBV5-8 with TRBJ1-6; D is uncertain. The V end was cut by 0 bases, the J end by 5 bases, with 6 bases between. CDR1 SGHTS and CDR2 YDEGEE come from the germline V gene. This CDR3 is 14 amino acids long. The CDR3 nucleotides are TGTGCCAGCAGCTTGGGCCAGAATAATTCACCCCTCCACTTT. Translation: CASSLGQNNSPLHF.

The rearrangement joins TRBV18 to TRBJ1-2; D not certain. V lost 6 bases to trimming and J lost 7 bases, with 15 bases between them. Germline V CDR1 and CDR2: KGHSH, LQKENI. The CDR3 spans 13 residues. In DNA, the CDR3 is TGTGCCAGCTCGCCGGGCCTCCGTGGTGGCTACACCTTC. It encodes CASSPGLRGGYTF.

The chain uses TRBV12-5 and TRBJ1-6; a weak D match, TRBD1 (5 bases). The V gene lost 3 bases and the J gene lost 0 bases, with 21 bases spanning the gap. Germline values: CDR1 LGHNT, CDR2 FRNRAP. The CDR3 covers 20 residues. The CDR3 DNA is TGTGCTAGTGGTTTATACCGGGACGGACTCCCGAGCTCCTATAATTCACCCCTCCACTTT. Translated: CASGLYRDGLPSSYNSPLHF.

The chain combines TRBV6-6 with TRBJ1-5, with D perhaps matching TRBD1 (5 bases). This CDR3 is 17 amino acids long. Trimming left V 5 bases short and J 4 bases short, with 21 bases between. The germline CDR1 and CDR2 sequences are MNHNY and SVGAGI (reference sequence). This CDR3 is CASSRDGSKSSNQPQHF. In DNA form, the CDR3 reads TGTGCCAGCAGTCGGGACGGCTCGAAGTCATCGAATCAGCCCCAGCATTTT.

This chain joins TRBV7-9 and TRBJ1-6; D is unclear. The germline V and J ends were trimmed by 1 base and 6 bases, with 10 bases remaining between them. Germline lookup yields CDR1 SEHNR and CDR2 FQNEAQ (reference sequence). There are 15 residues in the CDR3. The CDR3 loop reads CASSLGGWSNSPLHF. In DNA form, the CDR3 reads TGTGCCAGCAGCTTAGGCGGTTGGAGTAATTCACCCCTCCACTTT.

The chain has TRBV7-9 and TRBJ2-7; D could derive from TRBD1 or TRBD2 (6 bases each). Germline V lookup: CDR1 SEHNR, CDR2 FQNEAQ (reference sequence). The CDR3 consists of 12 residues. Trimming shortened V by 5 bases and J by 6 bases, and 11 bases separated the two germline ends. CDR3 region: CASSREGGEQYF. The CDR3 DNA follows: TGTGCCAGCAGCCGCGAGGGGGGCGAGCAGTACTTC.

This rearrangement joins TRBV7-9 to TRBJ1-5; D is uncertain. In germline, CDR1 is SEHNR, CDR2 FQNEAQ (reference sequence). This CDR3 has 13 residues. Trimming took 1 base from V and 7 from J, leaving 8 bases between them. CDR3 nucleotides: TGTGCCAGCAGCTTAGGGACTCGGCAGCCCCAGCATTTT. The encoded protein is CASSLGTRQPQHF.